The 11 T cell receptor beta chains below were found in one sample sequenced in a study of shared clonotypes between healthy human individuals. Profiled with immunoSEQ multiplex PCR; TCRdb holds only in-frame clones, not every one. The data hold about 490,000 clones, with 76% observed a single time. Sequencing was done on a sample of PBMCs. These receptors were obtained from a middle-aged woman in good health. Some clones in this sample may be carry-over from other donors' samples.

In this sample, this clone turned up many times. This sequence joins TRBV23-1 and TRBJ2-7, with 10 bases matching TRBD2. Being an ORF, TRBV23-1 has a function that is uncertain. The CDR3 sequence is 18 residues long. V shed 0 bases and J 0 bases; nucleotides not matched to a gene: 8. This CDR3 reads CASSQSRVAGGHSYEQYF. Here the CDR3 DNA reads TGCGCCAGCAGTCAATCGAGAGTAGCGGGAGGCCACTCCTACGAGCAGTACTTC.

The chain uses TRBV30 and TRBJ2-1, with 7 bases that match TRBD2. With V trimmed by 4 bases and J by 0 bases, 9 bases remained unmatched. The CDR3 loop spans 16 amino acids. Germline V lookup: CDR1 GTSNPN, CDR2 SVGIG (reference sequence). CDR3 bases: TGTGCCTGGAATCAATTGGGCGGGAGCTCCTACAATGAGCAGTTCTTC. Residues: CAWNQLGGSSYNEQFF.

The chain links TRBV19 to TRBJ2-7; maybe TRBD1 (6 bases). Trimming removed 6 bases from V and 2 bases from J, with 11 bases in between. The CDR3 is 13 residues long. Germline V gene data show CDR1 as LNHDA and CDR2 as SQIVND (reference sequence). The CDR3 DNA follows: TGTGCCAGTAGCAACCGGGACACCTACGAGCAGTACTTC. This encodes CASSNRDTYEQYF.

On this clone: The likely explanation is a read error, given a far larger clone one base away. The gene calls are TRBV6-1 and TRBJ2-2; D tentatively reads TRBD1 or TRBD2 (6 bases each). V lost 7 bases and J 4 bases, leaving 16 bases between the germline ends. Germline CDR1 and CDR2: MNHNS and SASEGT. The CDR3 sequence is 15 residues long. CDR3 sequence (DNA): TGTGCCAGCACCCCGGGGGACACTCGCACCGGGGAGCTGTTTTTT. This translates into CASTPGDTRTGELFF.

This chain links TRBV19 with TRBJ2-7, with TRBD1 matching 7 bases. V shed 6 bases, J shed 5 bases, and the junction held 10 bases outside the gene matches. Germline CDR1 reads LNHDA; CDR2 reads SQIVND (reference sequence). The length of the CDR3 is 14 residues. This CDR3 reads CASRKRTGLHEQYF. The CDR3 bases are TGTGCCAGTAGGAAGCGGACAGGCCTCCACGAGCAGTACTTC.

The chain carries TRBV10-1 and TRBJ2-4, with D maybe TRBD2 (7 bases). Trimming took 6 bases from V and 9 from J, leaving 18 bases between them. CDR3 length: 14 residues. CDR1 and CDR2 (germline): WNHNN, SYGVQD (reference sequence). The CDR3 DNA follows: TGCGCCAGCAGCCCGGGGGGCCTGGCGGGCATTCAGTACTTC. As protein: CASSPGGLAGIQYF.

V and J are TRBV10-2 and TRBJ2-3; D perhaps matches TRBD2 (5 bases). CDR1 is WSHSY and CDR2 is SAAADI in the germline V gene. This CDR3 is 14 amino acids long. V lost 4 bases and J 4 bases, leaving 12 bases between the germline ends. CDR3 protein: CASSGLARPDTQYF. The CDR3 bases are TGCGCCAGCAGTGGGCTAGCCCGCCCAGATACGCAGTATTTT.

The V and J genes are TRBV2 and TRBJ1-5, with a weak D call TRBD1 (5 bases). This CDR3 comprises 17 residues. Trimming left V 6 bases short and J 0 bases short, with 18 bases between. The germline V gene encodes CDR1 SNHLY and CDR2 FYNNEI. The CDR3: CASSLRGLGASNQPQHF. The DNA of the CDR3 is TGTGCCAGCAGCCTCCGGGGCTTGGGAGCTAGCAATCAGCCCCAGCATTTT.

The chain couples TRBV29-1 to TRBJ2-3; D is unresolved. Trimming removed 4 bases from V and 0 bases from J, with 11 bases in between. This CDR3 comprises 14 residues. CDR1 SQVTM and CDR2 ANQGSEA come from the germline V gene. The CDR3 is CSVVLVSSTDTQYF. For the CDR3, the DNA is TGCAGCGTTGTTTTGGTCTCTAGCACAGATACGCAGTATTTT.

This clone was recorded only once. The chain recombines TRBV7-9 with TRBJ2-7, with D perhaps matching TRBD1 or TRBD2 (5 bases each). V dropped 5 bases and J dropped 0 bases, with 11 bases sitting between them. Looked up from germline, CDR1 is SEHNR and CDR2 is FQNEAQ (reference sequence). The CDR3 spans 14 residues. The CDR3, as DNA: TGTGCCAGCAGCCAAACAGGAGGCTCCTACGAGCAGTACTTC. It translates to CASSQTGGSYEQYF.

The chain combines TRBV6-5 with TRBJ2-1; TRBD2 agrees at 8 bases. The ends lost 4 bases at V and 3 bases at J; junction bases unmatched: 5. The V gene's germline CDR1 is MNHEY and CDR2 SVGAGI. The CDR3 spans 15 residues. CDR3: CASSSYLAGYNEQFF. The CDR3 coding sequence is TGTGCCAGCAGTTCATACCTAGCGGGCTACAATGAGCAGTTCTTC.